A selection of T cell receptor beta chains follows, all from one sample in a study of human T cells and chemical hapten exposure. MiXCR, applied by TCRdb to the RACE reads, yields one record per CDR3 protein. There are about 93,000 distinct CDR3 sequences in the sample; around 7.9% occur only once, and 2.6% lies in the top ten. This sample comprised whole blood, obtained in connection with sensitization to the hapten diphenylcyclopropenone (DPC). The receptors here all came from a man aged 40-49 years with alopecia areata. Some clones in this sample may be carry-over from other donors' samples. The CDR3 runs from the conserved cysteine through the conserved F or W. Fields, in order: D gene, V gene, clone size, J gene, CDR3 DNA, CDR3 protein. A D gene is named only where the DNA matches it firmly. Some rows mark clone size as missing; the rest say once, few, many or name a class of expanded clone.

d_gene: NA; v_gene: TRBV12-3/TRBV12-4; abundance: many; j_gene: TRBJ2-2; CDR3nt: TGTGCCAGCAGTTTAGTGCGCGGGAAGGCCGGGGAGCTGTTTTTT; CDR3aa: CASSLVRGKAGELFF
d_gene: NA; v_gene: TRBV29-1; abundance: NA; j_gene: TRBJ2-1; CDR3nt: TGCAGCCCTCAGGGGGAGGGACGGGAGCAGTTCTTC; CDR3aa: CSPQGEGREQFF
d_gene: NA; v_gene: TRBV6-2/TRBV6-3; abundance: once; j_gene: TRBJ2-1; CDR3nt: TGTGCCAGCAGCCGATTCCCGGGTGAGCAGTTCTTC; CDR3aa: CASSRFPGEQFF
d_gene: NA; v_gene: TRBV20-1; abundance: NA; j_gene: TRBJ2-5; CDR3nt: TGCAGTGCTAGATACAGGCAAGAGACCCAGTACTTC; CDR3aa: CSARYRQETQYF
d_gene: NA; v_gene: TRBV28; abundance: many; j_gene: TRBJ1-3; CDR3nt: TGTGCCAGCAGCCAGGACAGCACCACGATATATTTT; CDR3aa: CASSQDSTTIYF
d_gene: NA; v_gene: TRBV4-3; abundance: many; j_gene: TRBJ2-3; CDR3nt: TGCGCCAGCAGCCAAGGAGGGCCCCAGGCGCAGTATTTT; CDR3aa: CASSQGGPQAQYF
d_gene: TRBD1; v_gene: TRBV7-2; abundance: NA; j_gene: TRBJ2-3; CDR3nt: TGTGCCAGCAGCGACAGGGACCTCAATGCAGATACGCAGTATTTT; CDR3aa: CASSDRDLNADTQYF
d_gene: TRBD1; v_gene: TRBV4-3; abundance: many; j_gene: TRBJ1-3; CDR3nt: TGCGCCAGCAGCCAAGAGGCAGGGGGTGGTGGAAACACCATATATTTT; CDR3aa: CASSQEAGGGGNTIYF
d_gene: NA; v_gene: TRBV20-1; abundance: NA; j_gene: TRBJ2-7; CDR3nt: TGCAGTGCTAGAGATACGTTACACGAGCAGTACTTC; CDR3aa: CSARDTLHEQYF
d_gene: TRBD1; v_gene: TRBV7-3; abundance: many; j_gene: TRBJ1-1; CDR3nt: TGTGCCAGCAGCGTTACAGGGGCGGCTGAAGCTTTCTTT; CDR3aa: CASSVTGAAEAFF